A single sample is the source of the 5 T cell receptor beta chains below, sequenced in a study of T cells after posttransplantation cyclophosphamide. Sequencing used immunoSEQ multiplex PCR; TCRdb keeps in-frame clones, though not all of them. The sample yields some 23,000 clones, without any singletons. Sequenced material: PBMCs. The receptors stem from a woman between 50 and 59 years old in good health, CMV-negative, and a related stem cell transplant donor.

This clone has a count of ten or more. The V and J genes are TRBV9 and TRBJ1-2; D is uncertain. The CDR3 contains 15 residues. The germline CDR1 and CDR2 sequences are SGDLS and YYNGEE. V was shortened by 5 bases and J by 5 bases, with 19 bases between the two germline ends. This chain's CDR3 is CASSIGNGPTYGYTF. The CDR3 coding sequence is TGTGCCAGCAGTATCGGGAATGGACCTACTTATGGCTACACCTTC.

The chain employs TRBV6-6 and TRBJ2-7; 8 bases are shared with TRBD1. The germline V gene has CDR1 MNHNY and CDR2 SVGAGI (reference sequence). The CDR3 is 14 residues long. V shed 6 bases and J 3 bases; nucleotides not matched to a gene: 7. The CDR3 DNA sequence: TGTGCCAGCAGAGGGGGACAGGCATACTACGAGCAGTACTTC. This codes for CASRGGQAYYEQYF.

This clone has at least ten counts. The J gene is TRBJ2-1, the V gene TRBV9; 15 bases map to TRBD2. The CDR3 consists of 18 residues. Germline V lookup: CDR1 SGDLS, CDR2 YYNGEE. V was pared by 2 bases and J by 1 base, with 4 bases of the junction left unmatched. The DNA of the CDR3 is TGTGCCAGCAGCGTGGGACTAGCGGGAGGTGGGTCCTACAATGAGCAGTTCTTC. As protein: CASSVGLAGGGSYNEQFF.

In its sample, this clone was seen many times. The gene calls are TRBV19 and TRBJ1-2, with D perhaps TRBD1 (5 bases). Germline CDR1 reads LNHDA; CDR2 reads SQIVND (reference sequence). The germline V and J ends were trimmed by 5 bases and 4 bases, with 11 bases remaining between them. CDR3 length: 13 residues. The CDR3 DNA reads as TGTGCCAGTAGTCCTCAGGGATTCTATGGCTACACCTTC. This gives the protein CASSPQGFYGYTF.

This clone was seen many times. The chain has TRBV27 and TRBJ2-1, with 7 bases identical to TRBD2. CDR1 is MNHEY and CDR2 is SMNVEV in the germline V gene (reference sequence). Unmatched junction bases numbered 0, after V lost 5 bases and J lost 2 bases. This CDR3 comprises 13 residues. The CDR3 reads CASSGTTYNEQFF. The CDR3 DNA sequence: TGTGCCAGCAGTGGGACTACCTACAATGAGCAGTTCTTC.